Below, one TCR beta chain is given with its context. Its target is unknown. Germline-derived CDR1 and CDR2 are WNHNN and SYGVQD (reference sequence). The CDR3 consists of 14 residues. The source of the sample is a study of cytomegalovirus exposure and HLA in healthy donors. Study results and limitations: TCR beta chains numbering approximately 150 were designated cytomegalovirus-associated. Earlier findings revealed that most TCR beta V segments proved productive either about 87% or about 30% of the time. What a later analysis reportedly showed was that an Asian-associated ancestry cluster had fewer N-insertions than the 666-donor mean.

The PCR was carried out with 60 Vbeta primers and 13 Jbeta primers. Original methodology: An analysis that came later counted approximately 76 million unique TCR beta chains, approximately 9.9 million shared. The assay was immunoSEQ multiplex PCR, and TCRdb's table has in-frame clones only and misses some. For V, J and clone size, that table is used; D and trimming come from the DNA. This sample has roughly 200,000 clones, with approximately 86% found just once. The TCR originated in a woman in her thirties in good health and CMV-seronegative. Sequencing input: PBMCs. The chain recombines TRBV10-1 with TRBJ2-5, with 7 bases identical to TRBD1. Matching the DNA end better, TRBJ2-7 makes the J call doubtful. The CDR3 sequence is CASSETGTAYEQYF. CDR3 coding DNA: TGCGCCAGCAGTGAGACCGGGACAGCCTACGAGCAGTACTTC.